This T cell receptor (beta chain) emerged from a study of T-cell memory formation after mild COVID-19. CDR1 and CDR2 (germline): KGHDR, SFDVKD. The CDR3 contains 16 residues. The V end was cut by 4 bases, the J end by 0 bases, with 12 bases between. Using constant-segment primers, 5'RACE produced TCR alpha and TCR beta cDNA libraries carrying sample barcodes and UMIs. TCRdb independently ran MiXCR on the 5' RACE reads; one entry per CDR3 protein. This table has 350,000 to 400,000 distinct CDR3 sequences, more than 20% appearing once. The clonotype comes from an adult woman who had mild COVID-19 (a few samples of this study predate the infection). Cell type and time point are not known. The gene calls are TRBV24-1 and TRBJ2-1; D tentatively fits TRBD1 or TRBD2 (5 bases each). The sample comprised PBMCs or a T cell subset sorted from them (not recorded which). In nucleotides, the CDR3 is TGTGCCACCAGTGAGCCCGGGACCAGCTCCTACAATGAGCAGTTCTTC. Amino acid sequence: CATSEPGTSSYNEQFF.